The clone carrying this T cell receptor (beta chain) was counted once. Its antigen is not known. The sample comes from a study of cytomegalovirus exposure and HLA in healthy donors. The germline V and J ends were trimmed by 5 bases and 1 base, with 11 bases remaining between them. CDR1 is SGHTA and CDR2 is FQGNSA in the germline V gene. The CDR3 is 14 residues long. Study results and limitations: Equally common other TCR beta chains were less clonally expanded than HLA-associated ones, a later analysis found.

The primer mix had 60 Vbeta and 13 Jbeta primers. As handled by the study authors: A later analysis tallied approximately 87 million unique TCR beta chains, around 11 million of them shared. Profiling relied on immunoSEQ multiplex PCR, and the TCRdb table lists in-frame clones only, not all of them. V, J and clone size are taken as reported in that table, and D and trimming were inferred from the DNA itself. The sample lists some 100,000 clones, about 80% occurring once. Sequencing used PBMCs. The chain links TRBV7-2 to TRBJ1-1; D perhaps matches TRBD1 (5 bases). The TCR sequence derives from a woman aged 45-65 years in good health and CMV-seropositive. For the CDR3, the DNA is TGTGCCAGCAGCCTCTTTAGGGGGAACACTGAAGCTTTCTTT. Translation gives CASSLFRGNTEAFF.